The rows below give T cell receptor beta chains drawn from one sample of a study of T cells after yellow fever vaccination. TCRdb analysed the 5' RACE reads with MiXCR anew, one entry per CDR3 protein. The sample yields roughly 340,000 distinct CDR3 sequences, 3% to 4.5% seen once. The specimen comprised PBMCs, sampled 5 days after the yellow fever booster vaccination. These receptors originate from a young man who received the YFV17D yellow fever vaccine. Both conserved end residues are part of each CDR3. The D gene is left open where the match is weak.

CDR3 protein: CASTGRSEAFF
J gene: TRBJ1-1
D gene: -
V gene: TRBV2

CDR3 protein: CASSLGASGGETQYF
J gene: TRBJ2-5
D gene: TRBD2
V gene: TRBV7-6

CDR3 protein: CSALIPGQVFYEQYF
J gene: TRBJ2-7
D gene: TRBD1
V gene: TRBV20-1

CDR3 protein: CASSSSWGSGYTDTQYF
J gene: TRBJ2-3
D gene: -
V gene: TRBV7-2

CDR3 protein: CASRPPGTYNSPLHF
J gene: TRBJ1-6
D gene: -
V gene: TRBV5-1

CDR3 protein: CASRQGRGQPQHF
J gene: TRBJ1-5
D gene: TRBD1
V gene: TRBV6-5

CDR3 protein: CASSLLTTDTQYF
J gene: TRBJ2-3
D gene: -
V gene: TRBV18

CDR3 protein: CASSDRDGANEQFF
J gene: TRBJ2-1
D gene: -
V gene: TRBV27

CDR3 protein: CASSQDRRGNEQFF
J gene: TRBJ2-1
D gene: -
V gene: TRBV4-1

CDR3 protein: CASSLAQAANTGELFF
J gene: TRBJ2-2
D gene: -
V gene: TRBV5-1

CDR3 protein: CASSQLMNAYEQYF
J gene: TRBJ2-7
D gene: -
V gene: TRBV3-1

CDR3 protein: CAITTAGANTEAFF
J gene: TRBJ1-1
D gene: -
V gene: TRBV10-3

CDR3 protein: CASSLAGGSVTDTQYF
J gene: TRBJ2-3
D gene: TRBD2
V gene: TRBV4-1

CDR3 protein: CASSLQSADTQYF
J gene: TRBJ2-3
D gene: -
V gene: TRBV27

CDR3 protein: CASSQVGVAKNIQYF
J gene: TRBJ2-4
D gene: -
V gene: TRBV4-2

CDR3 protein: CASSQEEGPHSKQYF
J gene: TRBJ2-7
D gene: -
V gene: TRBV4-2

CDR3 protein: CASSRRGTGSINEQFF
J gene: TRBJ2-1
D gene: TRBD1
V gene: TRBV27

CDR3 protein: CSVDGHRGPNTGELFF
J gene: TRBJ2-2
D gene: TRBD1
V gene: TRBV29-1

CDR3 protein: CASSPGRYQPQHF
J gene: TRBJ1-5
D gene: -
V gene: TRBV13

CDR3 protein: CASSPDWTSTDTQYF
J gene: TRBJ2-3
D gene: -
V gene: TRBV14

CDR3 protein: CASSIGHFTGELFF
J gene: TRBJ2-2
D gene: -
V gene: TRBV19

CDR3 protein: CASSLRSATNEKLFF
J gene: TRBJ1-4
D gene: -
V gene: TRBV12-3/TRBV12-4

CDR3 protein: CASSPGHLSANEKLFF
J gene: TRBJ1-4
D gene: -
V gene: TRBV7-9

CDR3 protein: CASSQDGRPGGSNQPQHF
J gene: TRBJ1-5
D gene: -
V gene: TRBV4-2

CDR3 protein: CASSFGVGRGHLSNQPQHF
J gene: TRBJ1-5
D gene: -
V gene: TRBV6-2/TRBV6-3

CDR3 protein: CASMSYTEAFF
J gene: TRBJ1-1
D gene: -
V gene: TRBV6-2/TRBV6-3

CDR3 protein: CASSYSLAQDEQFF
J gene: TRBJ2-1
D gene: -
V gene: TRBV6-5

CDR3 protein: CASSNRLAHTDTQYF
J gene: TRBJ2-3
D gene: -
V gene: TRBV21-1

CDR3 protein: CASSYGQMNTGELFF
J gene: TRBJ2-2
D gene: -
V gene: TRBV6-5

CDR3 protein: CASSLAIGDQTQYF
J gene: TRBJ2-5
D gene: -
V gene: TRBV7-2

CDR3 protein: CASSLARRTEAFF
J gene: TRBJ1-1
D gene: -
V gene: TRBV14

CDR3 protein: CASQGYRGGQETQYF
J gene: TRBJ2-5
D gene: -
V gene: TRBV6-5

CDR3 protein: CAISESMGWASYEQYF
J gene: TRBJ2-7
D gene: -
V gene: TRBV10-3

CDR3 protein: CASSLTTGRAFF
J gene: TRBJ1-1
D gene: TRBD1
V gene: TRBV12-3/TRBV12-4

CDR3 protein: CASTIRGTEAFF
J gene: TRBJ1-1
D gene: -
V gene: TRBV19

CDR3 protein: CASSSAGTVLHF
J gene: TRBJ1-6
D gene: TRBD1
V gene: TRBV12-3/TRBV12-4

CDR3 protein: CASSLDRGSPGYTF
J gene: TRBJ1-2
D gene: -
V gene: TRBV5-4

CDR3 protein: CATSRQSVSEQYF
J gene: TRBJ2-7
D gene: -
V gene: TRBV15

CDR3 protein: CAISELTGALNSGNTIYF
J gene: TRBJ1-3
D gene: TRBD1
V gene: TRBV10-3

CDR3 protein: CASSANRGPNEKLFF
J gene: TRBJ1-4
D gene: TRBD1
V gene: TRBV5-4

CDR3 protein: CASSPGGPGGADTQYF
J gene: TRBJ2-3
D gene: TRBD2
V gene: TRBV5-1

CDR3 protein: CASSLGNLEQYF
J gene: TRBJ2-7
D gene: -
V gene: TRBV11-2

CDR3 protein: CASSLGGQTQETQYF
J gene: TRBJ2-5
D gene: TRBD1
V gene: TRBV7-2

CDR3 protein: CATSPGGSSYNEQFF
J gene: TRBJ2-1
D gene: -
V gene: TRBV15

CDR3 protein: CASSSGFLQETQYF
J gene: TRBJ2-5
D gene: -
V gene: TRBV9

CDR3 protein: CASSFTASSGANVLTF
J gene: TRBJ2-6
D gene: -
V gene: TRBV7-2

CDR3 protein: CASSGQYNTGELFF
J gene: TRBJ2-2
D gene: -
V gene: TRBV6-4

CDR3 protein: CAIRTGANYGYTF
J gene: TRBJ1-2
D gene: TRBD1
V gene: TRBV10-3

CDR3 protein: CASSYRGLLRSTEAFF
J gene: TRBJ1-1
D gene: TRBD1
V gene: TRBV6-6

CDR3 protein: CASTKEEYTEAFF
J gene: TRBJ1-1
D gene: -
V gene: TRBV5-1

CDR3 protein: CSARDARGSADTQYF
J gene: TRBJ2-3
D gene: -
V gene: TRBV20-1

CDR3 protein: CASRLAGGREDTQYF
J gene: TRBJ2-3
D gene: TRBD2
V gene: TRBV5-1